The present entry profiles one TCR beta chain with its context. The record originates from a study of blood T cell repertoires in COVID-19. Study overall: Donors in the United States, Italy and Spain gave samples during acute or convalescent COVID-19. Sources were T cells, B-cell-depleted T cells, or PBMCs; the material itself was cDNA or gDNA.

With 6 bases clipped from V and 7 bases from J, the junction kept 10 bases outside the gene matches. Germline CDR1 reads SNHLY; CDR2 reads FYNNEI. The CDR3 totals 14 residues. Sequencing used immunoSEQ multiplex PCR; TCRdb keeps in-frame clones, though not all of them. The data show a few hundred thousand clones, more than 65% seen once. The source of this sequence is a woman under 30 with acute or convalescent COVID-19. The sequencing sample was made of peripheral blood. The chain uses TRBV2 and TRBJ2-3, with 7 positions matching TRBD1. CDR3 region: CASRPNGQANTQYF. CDR3 bases: TGTGCCAGCAGACCCAACGGACAGGCCAATACGCAGTATTTT.